Reported below is one T cell receptor (beta chain). This sample was included in a study of shared clonotypes between healthy human individuals. Donors were Caucasian adults residing in Nashville, Tennessee, USA. Both subsets, CD45RA+ naive and CD45RA-negative memory, were split from the CD4+ cells. In the authors' workflow: Junction-only sequences produced by ImmunoSEQ had no quality scores, so filtering differed. Measured with immunoSEQ multiplex PCR; TCRdb has only the in-frame clones, and not every one. The V and J calls and clone size were taken over from that table, and D and trimming were inferred from the DNA. The sample lists around 1 million clones; roughly 72% were seen once. This receptor was taken from a man younger than 30 in good health. The sample was memory CD4+ T cells sorted from blood. Subset denoted: CD45RA-negative fraction.

CDR3 sequence reads: CASSFTRGRDTQYF. The CDR3 region has the DNA TGTGCCAGCAGTTTCACACGGGGCAGAGATACGCAGTATTTT. The rearrangement links TRBV6-1 to TRBJ2-3; D is possibly TRBD1 or TRBD2 (5 bases each). Trimming shortened V by 5 bases and J by 5 bases, and 14 bases separated the two germline ends. Looked up from germline, CDR1 is MNHNS and CDR2 is SASEGT. The CDR3 loop spans 14 amino acids.